The T cell receptor beta chain described here comes from a study of T-cell memory formation after mild COVID-19. Germline assignment: CDR1 SGHTA and CDR2 FQGNSA. The CDR3 spans 15 residues. V dropped 5 bases and J dropped 6 bases, with 14 bases sitting between them. On this clonotype itself: Its cognate antigen is unknown.

Study-level points and caveats: Of the contracting clones, CD4+ ones lay mainly in CM and EM, and CD8+ ones in EMRA. Contracting clones from day 15 to 85 showed balanced CD4/CD8; later expanders favored CD4+.

TCRdb processed the 5' RACE reads anew with MiXCR; each CDR3 protein has one entry. Of about 150,000 distinct CDR3 sequences in the sample, roughly 24% were seen once. This rearrangement joins TRBV7-2 to TRBJ1-6; perhaps TRBD1 as D (6 bases). This sequence originates from an adult woman who had mild COVID-19 (a few samples of this study predate the infection). Cell type and time point are not known. Material: PBMCs or a T cell subset sorted from them (not recorded which). Here the CDR3 reads CASSLGGSLNSPLHF. The CDR3 bases are TGTGCCAGCAGCCTGGGGGGCAGTCTTAATTCACCCCTCCACTTT.